These 15 T cell receptor beta chains were sequenced from one sample in a study of blood T cell repertoires in COVID-19. Method: immunoSEQ multiplex PCR; TCRdb's copy keeps in-frame clones and lacks some. The sample carries 200,000 to 250,000 clones, about 86% recorded once. The sequenced sample consisted of PBMCs or T cells enriched from blood (not recorded which). The receptors were gathered from a woman aged 40 to 50 with acute COVID-19.

This clone was recorded once. This chain connects TRBV2 to TRBJ1-4, with unresolved D. The CDR3 is 13 amino acids. Germline-derived CDR1 and CDR2 are SNHLY and FYNNEI. The V end was cut by 6 bases, the J end by 7 bases, with 12 bases between. In DNA form, the CDR3 reads TGTGCCAGCAGACCAAACTCGGGTGAAAAACTGTTTTTT. Its translation: CASRPNSGEKLFF.

The chain has TRBV19 and TRBJ2-7, with 11 bases lining up with TRBD1. Per germline, CDR1 LNHDA and CDR2 SQIVND (reference sequence). With 9 bases clipped from V and 5 bases from J, the junction kept 6 bases outside the gene matches. The CDR3 length is 13 residues. The DNA for the CDR3 is TGTGCCAGCACGGACAGGGGGCAGCACGAGCAGTACTTC. Translation gives CASTDRGQHEQYF.

V usage is TRBV6-5 and J usage is TRBJ1-1; the match to TRBD1 covers 7 bases. V lost 7 bases and J lost 2; bases outside the gene matches: 10. Germline CDR1 is MNHEY and CDR2 is SVGAGI. The CDR3 consists of 15 residues. For the CDR3, the DNA is TGTGCCAGCACCCCAGGGGGGATTCTTAACACTGAAGCTTTCTTT. This encodes CASTPGGILNTEAFF.

J is TRBJ2-3 and V is TRBV11-3; 9 nucleotides match TRBD1. The V gene's germline CDR1 is SGHNT and CDR2 YENEEA. CDR3 size: 17 residues. Losses at the gene ends were 2 bases for V and 2 bases for J; bases not matched to a gene: 8. CDR3 sequence reads: CASSLTGTGLSTDTQYF. CDR3 nucleotide sequence: TGTGCCAGCAGCTTAACCGGGACAGGGCTGTCCACAGATACGCAGTATTTT. The variable domain in full, with the rest retrieved from reference TRBV11-3 and TRBJ2-3, is EAGVVQSPRYKIIEKKQPVAFWCNPISGHNTLYWYLQNLGQGPELLIRYENEEAVDDSQLPKDRFSAERLKGVDSTLKIQPAELGDSAVYLCASSLTGTGLSTDTQYFGPGTRLTVL.

The chain recombines TRBV19 with TRBJ2-6, with D tentatively TRBD2 (5 bases). V lost 7 bases to trimming and J lost 0 bases, with 19 bases between them. Germline V gene data show CDR1 as LNHDA and CDR2 as SQIVND (reference sequence). This CDR3 contains 18 residues. The CDR3 loop reads CASMFAGTVTSGANVLTF. Here the CDR3 DNA reads TGTGCCAGTATGTTCGCGGGCACAGTGACCTCTGGGGCCAACGTCCTGACTTTC.

V gene TRBV28 combines with J gene TRBJ1-2; tentatively, D is TRBD1 (5 bases). Germline lookup yields CDR1 MDHEN and CDR2 SYDVKM. Between the trimmed V and J ends, which lost 3 bases and 1 base, there was a span of 21 bases. The CDR3 consists of 18 residues. The CDR3 loop is CASSFVQGASLLNYGYTF. DNA of the CDR3: TGTGCCAGCAGTTTTGTCCAAGGGGCGTCCCTACTTAACTATGGCTACACCTTC.

This clone was detected only once. The chain recombines TRBV7-9 with TRBJ2-2; possible D gene TRBD2, 6 bases. CDR1 is SEHNR, CDR2 FQNEAQ, per germline (reference sequence). The V gene lost 5 bases and the J gene lost 4 bases, with 11 bases spanning the gap. The CDR3 spans 14 residues. The CDR3, as DNA: TGTGCCAGCAGCCCCTCTAGCGCCACCGGGGAGCTGTTTTTT. It codes for CASSPSSATGELFF.

The genes are TRBV9 and TRBJ1-6, with unresolved D. This CDR3 is built from 16 residues. V lost 0 bases to trimming and J lost 4 bases, with 11 bases between them. CDR1 and CDR2 (germline): SGDLS, YYNGEE. The CDR3 DNA is TGTGCCAGCAGCGTAGCGCAGACACCTTATAATTCACCCCTCCACTTT. This encodes CASSVAQTPYNSPLHF.

In this sample, this clone turned up a few times. An end of the junction does not agree with germline; a read error may underlie this. CDR3 bases: TGCGCCAGCAGGTTGGACAGGGCCGATGGCTACACCTTC. Its protein is CASRLDRADGYTF. The V call is TRBV5-1, the J call TRBJ1-2, with TRBD1 matching over 8 bases. This CDR3 contains 13 residues. Germline V CDR1 and CDR2: SGHRS, YFSETQ.

This chain links TRBV11-2 with TRBJ2-3; 7 bases line up with TRBD1. After removal of 6 bases from V and 3 bases from J, the junction contained 12 bases not matched to a gene. Germline lookup yields CDR1 SGHAT and CDR2 FQNNGV. The CDR3 loop spans 16 amino acids. In nucleotides, the CDR3 is TGTGCCAGCAGTTTTACACAGGGGAGAGGTACAGATACGCAGTATTTT. Its protein is CASSFTQGRGTDTQYF.

The V and J genes are TRBV7-9 and TRBJ1-6, with unresolved D. The length of the CDR3 is 13 residues. V lost 3 bases to trimming and J lost 9 bases, with 9 bases between them. Looked up from germline, CDR1 is SEHNR and CDR2 is FQNEAQ (reference sequence). As DNA, the CDR3 is TGTGCCAGCAGCTTCCTCGAAGCTTCACCCCTCCACTTT. Amino acid sequence: CASSFLEASPLHF. Full variable domain (missing parts from reference TRBV7-9 and TRBJ1-6): DTGVSQNPRHKITKRGQNVTFRCDPISEHNRLYWYRQTLGQGPEFLTYFQNEAQLEKSRLLSDRFSAERPKGSFSTLEIQRTEQGDSAMYLCASSFLEASPLHFGNGTRLTVT.

The chain employs TRBV6-2 or TRBV6-3 and TRBJ1-3, with D perhaps matching TRBD1 (6 bases). Trimming took off 5 bases at V and 0 bases at J, with 14 bases between the two ends. This CDR3 spans 16 amino acids. CDR1 and CDR2 from the germline V gene are MNHEY and SVGEGT. The CDR3 spells CASSLFLGASGNTIYF. CDR3 DNA sequence: TGTGCCAGCAGTCTTTTTTTGGGGGCCTCTGGAAACACCATATATTTT.

The chain combines TRBV5-5 with TRBJ2-1; D call uncertain. The CDR3 totals 12 residues. The V and J ends lost 1 base and 13 bases respectively, with 12 bases between them. Germline V gene data show CDR1 as SGHKS and CDR2 as YYEKEE (reference sequence). CDR3 DNA sequence: TGTGCCAGCAGCTTGCAGGCGATCGAACAGTTCTTC. Protein sequence: CASSLQAIEQFF. Full variable domain (missing parts from reference TRBV5-5 and TRBJ2-1): DAGVTQSPTHLIKTRGQQVTLRCSPISGHKSVSWYQQVLGQGPQFIFQYYEKEERGRGNFPDRFSARQFPNYSSELNVNALLLGDSALYLCASSLQAIEQFFGPGTRLTVL.

The V and J genes are TRBV14 and TRBJ2-7, with D possibly TRBD2 on 6 matching bases. This CDR3 contains 18 residues. Looked up from germline, CDR1 is SGHDN and CDR2 is FVKESK. V was trimmed by 4 bases and J by 2 bases, leaving 24 bases between them. For the CDR3, the DNA is TGTGCCAGCAGCCCCCCCCCTGATCGGAGGGCCCCACCCTACGAGCAGTACTTC. Its protein product is CASSPPPDRRAPPYEQYF.

On this clone itself: Different DNA sequences within this sample yield the same CDR3. This sequence joins TRBV28 and TRBJ2-7, with D perhaps matching TRBD2 (6 bases). V shed 5 bases and J shed 4 bases, with 12 bases lying between them. CDR1 and CDR2 (germline): MDHEN, SYDVKM. This CDR3 is 13 amino acids long. The CDR3 is CASSPGGLYEQYF. The CDR3 coding sequence is TGTGCCAGCAGTCCCGGGGGTTTGTACGAGCAGTACTTC.